The 22 T cell receptor beta chains given below trace back to one sample, sequenced in a study of cytomegalovirus exposure and HLA in healthy donors. 60 Vbeta and 13 Jbeta primers were used in PCR. Here immunoSEQ multiplex PCR was the method, and the copy in TCRdb shows in-frame clones only, minus some. The table has about 140,000 clones, approximately 80% seen once; the top ten hold 1.5% to 2%. The sequencing input was PBMCs. The receptors come from a middle-aged man in good health and CMV-seronegative.

On this clone: Mismatch with germline at one junction end may stem from a read error. The chain has TRBV28 and TRBJ2-3; unclear D gene. Germline V gene sequence: CDR1 MDHEN, CDR2 SYDVKM. The CDR3 has 16 residues. CDR3 sequence reads: CAGSSLEEGYTDTQYF. The CDR3 nucleotides are TGTGCCGGCAGTTCCCTAGAGGAAGGTTACACAGATACGCAGTATTTT. The variable domain in full, with the rest retrieved from reference TRBV28 and TRBJ2-3, is DVKVTQSSRYLVKRTGEKVFLECVQDMDHENMFWYRQDPGLGLRLIYFSYDVKMKEKGDIPEGYSVSREKKERFSLILESASTNQTSMYLCAGSSLEEGYTDTQYFGPGTRLTVL.

The rearrangement links TRBV7-6 to TRBJ2-7; 11 nucleotides match TRBD2. In germline, CDR1 is SGHVS, CDR2 FNYEAQ. The CDR3 is made up of 15 amino acids. J lost 2 bases, V lost 4 bases, and 4 bases had no gene match. CDR3 region: CASSSSGGPTYEQYF. For the CDR3, the DNA is TGTGCCAGCAGCTCTAGCGGGGGGCCGACCTACGAGCAGTACTTC.

The chain combines TRBV2 with TRBJ2-3; D not certain. Per the germline V gene, CDR1 is SNHLY and CDR2 is FYNNEI. This CDR3 contains 16 residues. V was clipped by 2 bases and J by 2 bases, with 14 bases between them. The CDR3 sequence is CASSEIEAENTDTQYF. The CDR3 DNA reads TGTGCCAGCAGTGAAATCGAGGCTGAGAACACAGATACGCAGTATTTT.

The genes are TRBV27 and TRBJ1-2, with 8 bases lining up with TRBD1. In germline, CDR1 is MNHEY, CDR2 SMNVEV (reference sequence). J gave up 8 bases and V 4 bases, and 6 bases lay outside the gene matches. This CDR3 region has 13 residues. The CDR3 protein is CASSYSGTGGYTF. The CDR3 bases are TGTGCCAGCAGTTACTCCGGGACAGGAGGCTACACCTTC.

The V and J genes are TRBV4-1 and TRBJ1-2, with a possible D match to TRBD1 (6 bases). V gave up 0 bases and J gave up 3 bases, with 14 bases separating them. The CDR3 extends over 16 amino acids. Germline assignment: CDR1 MGHRA and CDR2 YSYEKL. CDR3 sequence: CASSQEPGGIDYGYTF. The CDR3 DNA reads as TGCGCCAGCAGCCAAGAACCTGGGGGCATCGACTATGGCTACACCTTC.

This chain links TRBV27 with TRBJ1-2; 8 bases line up with TRBD1. The germline V gene has CDR1 MNHEY and CDR2 SMNVEV (reference sequence). CDR3 size: 14 residues. Trimming cost V 7 bases and J 4 bases; bases outside gene matches: 8. The CDR3 sequence: CASTSGTGSYGYTF. The CDR3, as DNA: TGTGCCAGCACGTCGGGGACAGGAAGCTATGGCTACACCTTC.

The chain has TRBV5-1 and TRBJ2-7; TRBD2 matches at 14 bases. Losses at the gene ends were 6 bases for V and 7 bases for J; bases not matched to a gene: 9. The CDR3 is made up of 15 amino acids. CDR1 SGHRS and CDR2 YFSETQ come from the germline V gene. CDR3 sequence: CASTPWTSGRTEQYF. As DNA, the CDR3 is TGCGCCAGCACCCCATGGACTAGCGGGAGGACTGAGCAGTACTTC.

The genes are TRBV27 and TRBJ2-7, with a possible D match to TRBD2 (6 bases). Trimming left V 3 bases short and J 2 bases short, with 17 bases between. The length of the CDR3 is 16 residues. Germline V CDR1 and CDR2: MNHEY, SMNVEV (reference sequence). As DNA, the CDR3 is TGTGCCAGCAGTTTCCGAGGCCCCCGCGGGACCTACGAGCAGTACTTC. Protein product: CASSFRGPRGTYEQYF.

CDR3 sequence (DNA): TGTGCTAGTGGTCCGGGGGGGCCAGGGGTATACAATGAGCAGTTCTTC. Protein: CASGPGGPGVYNEQFF. The chain couples TRBV12-5 to TRBJ2-1, with 8 bases aligning to TRBD2. CDR1 and CDR2 (germline): LGHNT, FRNRAP. The V and J ends lost 5 bases and 4 bases, in that order; junction bases with no gene match: 10. CDR3 length: 16 amino acids.

The rearrangement links TRBV4-1 to TRBJ2-1, with 7 bases identical to TRBD2. Germline trimming cut 0 bases from V and 4 bases from J; bases unmatched to any gene: 12. This CDR3 contains 18 residues. Germline lookup yields CDR1 MGHRA and CDR2 YSYEKL. The CDR3 here is CASSQDRGDFAEYNEQFF. The CDR3 DNA follows: TGCGCCAGCAGCCAAGATCGGGGGGACTTCGCGGAATACAATGAGCAGTTCTTC.

The chain recombines TRBV10-3 with TRBJ2-5; 14 nucleotides match TRBD2. The germline CDR1 and CDR2 sequences are ENHRY and SYGVKD. V lost 4 bases and J lost 5; bases outside the gene matches: 12. This CDR3 is built from 18 residues. The CDR3 region is CAISVGTSGRGGLETQYF. CDR3 DNA sequence: TGTGCCATCAGTGTCGGGACTAGCGGGAGAGGCGGGCTGGAGACCCAGTACTTC.

The rearrangement links TRBV15 to TRBJ2-1; 7 bases agree with TRBD2. Trimming removed 0 bases from V and 3 bases from J; junction bases left unmatched: 2. The CDR3 consists of 15 residues. Germline assignment: CDR1 LNHNV and CDR2 YYDKDF (reference sequence). In DNA form, the CDR3 reads TGTGCCACCAGCAGAGAGGGGGAGGGCTACAATGAGCAGTTCTTC. It yields the protein CATSREGEGYNEQFF.

The V gene is TRBV6-1, the J gene TRBJ2-7; TRBD1 agrees at 9 bases. The germline gives CDR1 MNHNS, CDR2 SASEGT. Trimming cost V 0 bases and J 3 bases; bases outside gene matches: 3. This CDR3 contains 15 residues. The CDR3 sequence is CASSEAGQGVYEQYF. As DNA, the CDR3 is TGTGCCAGCAGTGAAGCGGGACAGGGTGTCTACGAGCAGTACTTC.

This clone was seen only a few times. This chain connects TRBV5-1 to TRBJ2-3; TRBD2 matches at 12 bases. With V trimmed by 0 bases and J by 5 bases, 10 bases remained unmatched. Looked up from germline, CDR1 is SGHRS and CDR2 is YFSETQ. The length of the CDR3 is 18 residues. The CDR3 coding sequence is TGCGCCAGCAGCTTGGGACTAGCGGGGGCTGGGCGTGGAGATACGCAGTATTTT. Translation: CASSLGLAGAGRGDTQYF.

This sequence joins TRBV5-5 and TRBJ2-1; 10 bases agree with TRBD1. V shed 0 bases and J 3 bases; nucleotides not matched to a gene: 6. CDR3 size: 17 residues. CDR1 is SGHKS and CDR2 is YYEKEE in the germline V gene (reference sequence). The CDR3 spells CASSLAGDRGDYNEQFF. CDR3 nucleotides: TGTGCCAGCAGCTTGGCCGGGGACAGGGGAGACTACAATGAGCAGTTCTTC.

The chain has TRBV11-2 and TRBJ2-7; weak D call: TRBD2 (6 bases). V was trimmed by 0 bases and J by 3 bases, leaving 12 bases between them. The CDR3 spans 15 residues. The germline V gene encodes CDR1 SGHAT and CDR2 FQNNGV. DNA of the CDR3: TGTGCCAGCAGCTTAGACCCTAGCGCCCACTACGAGCAGTACTTC. It yields the protein CASSLDPSAHYEQYF.

The rearrangement joins TRBV18 to TRBJ2-3, with D uncertain. V was cut by 2 bases and J by 0 bases, with 15 bases left in between. This CDR3 is built from 17 residues. CDR1 is KGHSH and CDR2 is LQKENI in the germline V gene. CDR3 coding DNA: TGTGCCAGCTCACCAAGGTCAGCGACGCCGAGCACAGATACGCAGTATTTT. Amino acids: CASSPRSATPSTDTQYF.

This clone was counted only a few times. CDR3 sequence: CASSPSGVRSYNEQFF. CDR3 coding DNA: TGTGCCAGCAGCCCATCGGGGGTCCGTTCCTACAATGAGCAGTTCTTC. The chain recombines TRBV9 with TRBJ2-1, with D possibly TRBD2 on 6 matching bases. CDR1 SGDLS and CDR2 YYNGEE come from the germline V gene. Trimming shortened V by 4 bases and J by 1 base, and 15 bases separated the two germline ends. This CDR3 is built from 16 residues.

This rearrangement joins TRBV10-3 to TRBJ2-3; 13 bases align to TRBD2. CDR1 and CDR2 from the germline V gene are ENHRY and SYGVKD. This CDR3 region has 20 residues. Losses at the gene ends were 6 bases for V and 2 bases for J; bases not matched to a gene: 17. The CDR3: CAIRPGTSGDGRGVTDTQYF. The CDR3 region has the DNA TGTGCCATCAGGCCCGGGACTAGCGGGGATGGAAGGGGGGTCACAGATACGCAGTATTTT.

The CDR3 DNA sequence: TGTGCCAGCAGCCGACTAGCGGGGGGGAACAATGAGCAGTTCTTC. Protein: CASSRLAGGNNEQFF. V gene TRBV11-1 combines with J gene TRBJ2-1, with 14 nucleotides matching TRBD2. V was pared by 5 bases and J by 5 bases, with 2 bases of the junction left unmatched. CDR3 length: 15 amino acids. Germline V gene data show CDR1 as SGHAT and CDR2 as FQDESV (reference sequence).

The rearrangement joins TRBV30 to TRBJ1-4; a weak D match, TRBD1 (6 bases). The V and J ends lost 0 bases and 5 bases respectively, with 19 bases between them. The CDR3 is 17 amino acids. CDR1 GTSNPN and CDR2 SVGIG come from the germline V gene (reference sequence). CDR3: CAWSVDSGGALNEKLFF. CDR3 nucleotides: TGTGCCTGGAGTGTAGATTCCGGGGGGGCCCTAAATGAAAAACTGTTTTTT.

The chain uses TRBV4-1 and TRBJ2-5; TRBD1 might be the D (6 bases). Germline V gene sequence: CDR1 MGHRA, CDR2 YSYEKL. V lost 1 base, J lost 2 bases, and 17 bases lay in between. The CDR3 sequence is 17 residues long. The CDR3 sequence: CASSQGRQAQIQETQYF. CDR3 coding DNA: TGCGCCAGCAGCCAAGGCAGACAGGCCCAAATACAAGAGACCCAGTACTTC.